A selection of T cell receptor beta chains follows, all from one sample in a study of cytomegalovirus exposure and HLA in healthy donors. Produced via immunoSEQ multiplex PCR; TCRdb's table is partial and in-frame only. This sample has 110,000 or so clones; approximately 96% occur once, and the top ten carry 0.67%. The sequencing sample was made of PBMCs. Source of these receptors: a woman aged 18-29 years in good health and CMV-seronegative. Each CDR3 is given with its conserved first and last residue. A D gene is named only where the DNA matches it firmly. Clone size is given for some rows only: seen once, a few or many times, or a class if the clone is expanded.

J	D	V	size	DNA	CDR3
TRBJ2-2	TRBD2	TRBV19	.	TGTGCCAGTCAAATTCCGGGACTACCGAACACCGGGGAGCTGTTTTTT	CASQIPGLPNTGELFF
TRBJ1-2	.	TRBV5-8	.	TGTGCCAGCAGAGAGACATTCCGTCCCGGCTACACCTTC	CASRETFRPGYTF
TRBJ2-7	.	TRBV21-1	.	TGTGCCAGCAGCAAAAAAGCGGGGGTCTACGAGCAGTACTTC	CASSKKAGVYEQYF
TRBJ2-5	.	TRBV13	.	TGTGCCAGCAGCTTAGGCTGGAGCCAAGAGACCCAGTACTTC	CASSLGWSQETQYF
TRBJ1-2	TRBD1	TRBV10-3	.	TGTGCCATCAGTGGGGGACAGGACTATGGCTACACCTTC	CAISGGQDYGYTF
TRBJ2-1	TRBD1	TRBV4-2	.	TGTGCCAGCAGGTATCAGATTGGGGGGACAGGGGCTTTCAATGAGCAGTTCTTC	CASRYQIGGTGAFNEQFF
TRBJ1-6	TRBD1	TRBV29-1	.	TGCAGCGCCGGGACAGGGAATTCACCCCTCCACTTT	CSAGTGNSPLHF
TRBJ2-2	.	TRBV29-1	.	TGCAGCGTTACCGACAGGAACACCGGGGAGCTGTTTTTT	CSVTDRNTGELFF
TRBJ1-5	TRBD1	TRBV4-1	.	TGCGCCAGCAGCCAAGATCGGGGCCAGGGGGCTCGCAATCAGCCCCAGCATTTT	CASSQDRGQGARNQPQHF
TRBJ1-2	.	TRBV2	.	TGTGCCAGCAGGACCCCCGGAGGGGCTGACTATGGCTACACCTTC	CASRTPGGADYGYTF
TRBJ2-7	TRBD1	TRBV5-6	.	TGTGCCAGCAGCTACCGGGACAGGGCCTTCTACGAGCAGTACTTC	CASSYRDRAFYEQYF
TRBJ2-7	.	TRBV27	.	TGTGCCAGCAGACCCATCCCGGGAAGGGAGCAGTACTTC	CASRPIPGREQYF
TRBJ2-7	.	TRBV5-8	.	TGTGCCAGCAGCTTGGGGGCACACTACGAGCAGTACTTC	CASSLGAHYEQYF
TRBJ1-1	TRBD1	TRBV5-1	.	TGCGCCAGCAGCACGAGGACAGGGCCGGATCATGAAGCTTTCTTT	CASSTRTGPDHEAFF
TRBJ1-5	.	TRBV5-6	.	TGTGCCAGCAGCTTGGAATTGGGACACCCTCAGCCCCAGCATTTT	CASSLELGHPQPQHF
TRBJ1-2	.	TRBV4-2	few	TGTGCCAGCAGCCAAGCTGCGGGGGCGTTCGGCCCTACTGGGTATGGCTACACCTTC	CASSQAAGAFGPTGYGYTF
TRBJ1-3	.	TRBV18	.	TGTGCCAGCTCACAGCAAAGGACAGCGGCACGCTCGTCCTCTGGAAACACCATATATTTT	CASSQQRTAARSSSGNTIYF